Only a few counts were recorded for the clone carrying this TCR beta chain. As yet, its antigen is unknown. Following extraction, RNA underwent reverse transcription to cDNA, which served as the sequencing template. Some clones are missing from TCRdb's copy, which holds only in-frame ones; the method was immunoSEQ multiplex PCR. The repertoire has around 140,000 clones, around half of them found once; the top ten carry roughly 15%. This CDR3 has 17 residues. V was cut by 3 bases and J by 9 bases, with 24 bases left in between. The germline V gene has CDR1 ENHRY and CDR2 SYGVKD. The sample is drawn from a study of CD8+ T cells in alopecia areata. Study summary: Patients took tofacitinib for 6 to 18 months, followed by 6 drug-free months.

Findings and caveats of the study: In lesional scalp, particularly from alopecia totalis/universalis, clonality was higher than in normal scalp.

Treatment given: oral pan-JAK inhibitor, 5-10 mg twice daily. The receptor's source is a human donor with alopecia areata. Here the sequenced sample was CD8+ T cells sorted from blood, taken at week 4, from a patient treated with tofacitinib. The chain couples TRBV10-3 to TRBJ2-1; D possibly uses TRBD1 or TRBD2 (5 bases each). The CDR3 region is CAISDHGSLGGGGEQFF. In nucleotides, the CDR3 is TGTGCCATCAGTGACCACGGGTCTCTCGGAGGTGGGGGTGAGCAGTTCTTC.